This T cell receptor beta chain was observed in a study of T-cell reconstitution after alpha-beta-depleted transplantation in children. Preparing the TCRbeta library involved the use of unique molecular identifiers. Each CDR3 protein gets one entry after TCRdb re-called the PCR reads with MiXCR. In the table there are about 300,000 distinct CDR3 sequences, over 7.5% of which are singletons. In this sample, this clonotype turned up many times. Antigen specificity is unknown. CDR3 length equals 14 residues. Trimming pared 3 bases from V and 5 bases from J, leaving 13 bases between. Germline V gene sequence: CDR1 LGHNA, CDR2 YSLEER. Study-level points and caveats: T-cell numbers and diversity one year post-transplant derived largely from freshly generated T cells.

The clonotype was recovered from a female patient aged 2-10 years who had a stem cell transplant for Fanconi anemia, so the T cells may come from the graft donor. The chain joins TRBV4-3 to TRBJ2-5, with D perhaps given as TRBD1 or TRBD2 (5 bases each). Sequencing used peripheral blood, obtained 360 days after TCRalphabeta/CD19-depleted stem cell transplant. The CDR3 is CASSHYNGAETQYF. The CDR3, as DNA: TGCGCCAGCAGCCACTATAACGGGGCGGAGACCCAGTACTTC.